This T cell receptor beta chain was captured by sequencing in a study of blood T cell repertoires in COVID-19. The overall study: From the United States, Italy and Spain came samples of acute and convalescent COVID-19.

The protocol was immunoSEQ multiplex PCR, while the TCRdb copy is restricted to in-frame clones and leaves out a portion. The table records approximately 160,000 clones, approximately 82% of them present only once. Cohort assignment relied on participant-reported clinical history. Germline CDR1 and CDR2: LNHDA and SQIVND (reference sequence). The CDR3 contains 16 residues. The V segment lost 2 bases and the J segment 7 bases; nucleotides outside the gene matches: 9. Sequenced input: PBMCs or T cells enriched from blood (not recorded which). The clonotype comes from a woman between 45 and 60 years old in a cohort exposed to, infected with or recovered from COVID-19 (not recorded which). The V call is TRBV19, the J call TRBJ2-1; the match to TRBD2 covers 9 bases. CDR3 DNA: TGTGCCAGTAGTATAAATGCGGGGGGGCCCGGGAATGAGCAGTTCTTC. It translates to CASSINAGGPGNEQFF.